This entry describes one T cell receptor beta chain. The sequenced target, TCR beta, came from blood CD8+ and CD4+ T cells. The multiple sclerosis controls, all treatment-naive patients, had relapsing-remitting disease that was stable or active. While CD8+ and CD4+ T cells were isolated negatively, TEMRA cells were enriched by FACS. RNA, at about 0.5 to 1 ug, was reverse transcribed with random hexamers. TCRdb redid the calling of the immunoSEQ multiplex PCR reads with MiXCR, one entry per CDR3 protein. Among 250,000 to 300,000 distinct CDR3 sequences listed, approximately 85% were seen once. This record belongs to a study of CD8 T cells in Susac syndrome. The TCR was taken from a human donor with multiple sclerosis. The material sequenced was CD8+ T cells from PBMCs.

The CDR3 is CASRSGSGETQYF. In nucleotides, the CDR3 is TGTGCCAGCCGCAGCGGGAGTGGTGAGACCCAGTACTTC. The chain joins TRBV7-9 to TRBJ2-5, with 8 bases fitting TRBD2. The CDR3 has 13 residues. The J segment lost 5 bases and the V segment lost 8 bases, leaving 7 bases of the junction unmatched. Germline CDR1 and CDR2: SEHNR and FQNEAQ (reference sequence).